This T cell receptor beta chain stems from a study of molecular identifiers for immune sequencing clone quantification. Study-wide context: Replicate runs used RNA from approximately 20,000 or 100,000 naive CD8 cells, which was split five ways into aliquots, and four of those aliquots were then sequenced.

Germline CDR1 reads DFQATT; CDR2 reads SNEGSKA (reference sequence). The CDR3 has 13 residues. V was cut by 4 bases and J by 0 bases, with 10 bases left in between. For this clonotype: Its antigen remains unknown.

It was with previously described methods and listed TCR primers that bulk TCR libraries were made. Each CDR3 protein is one row after TCRdb ran MiXCR on the PCR reads. The sample lists under 100,000 distinct CDR3 sequences, 20% to 25% occurring once. As CD8+CD4-CCR7+CD45RA+ cells, naive CD8 T cells were sorted. Notes on the study in general: A shared barcode on identical TCR molecules could lead to underestimated sizes for highly expanded clones.

Sequencing used naive CD8+ T cells from blood, with Jurkat cell RNA spiked in. Subset specified: FACS-sorted CD8+CD4-CCR7+CD45RA+ naive T cells. The chain has TRBV20-1 and TRBJ2-7; D is unclear. The source is a human donor in good health. Some libraries in this study had Jurkat cell RNA spiked in. CDR3 bases: TGCAGTGCTACCGGACCACACTCCTACGAGCAGTACTTC. This encodes CSATGPHSYEQYF.